This TCR beta chain was identified during a study of T cell repertoires in cytomegalovirus infection (dated by TCRdb to between 2018 and 2020). With respect to the entire study: The peptide stimulations were aimed at well-studied HLA-B-restricted epitopes as well as recently identified HLA-C-restricted CMV epitopes, whose presentation resists viral immunomodulation. The HLA type of each donor mattered for the analysis, because public TCR beta signatures pointed to carriage of CMV infection along with the matching HLA type. What the authors observed across the whole study: The ex vivo response was dominated by HLA-C-restricted CMV-specific TCR beta clonotypes, which also provided the single most frequent clonotype in two of eight donors. In both this cohort and an independent cohort of more than 350 donors, the cumulative frequency of public TCR beta family members distinguished carriers of CMV infection plus the relevant HLA type.

Points on this clonotype: No antigen is known for it. Per-base quality was not reported, and no clone a single base away is much larger than it.

Sequencing took place on an Illumina HiSeq 1500. TCRdb reprocessed the public reads (quality trimming at Q25 with fastp, clone calling with MiXCR) and kept in-frame beta chains. Entries are consolidated by CDR3 protein sequence, retaining the most common genes and DNA. A total of about 500,000 distinct CDR3 sequences appear in this sample, more than 30% of them only once. Under 20% of the sample goes to the ten largest clones. After removal of 3 bases from V and 0 bases from J, the junction retains 10 bases not matched to a gene. The CDR3 numbers 18 residues from cysteine through phenylalanine. The kept DNA is CDR3 alone, 54 bases in frame from the first base. The germline V gene specifies MDHEN as CDR1 and SYDVKM as CDR2. Taken with the paper, the label for treatment or condition translates to: in vitro stimulation with specific CMV peptide epitopes to enrich CMV-specific T cells.

Recombination connected TRBV28 to TRBJ2-5; 10 nucleotides in the junction match TRBD2. The origin of this receptor is a human donor in good health (CMV status not recorded). Some clones in this sample may be carry-over from other donors' samples. Sequenced material: cultured PBMCs, taken from culture after CMV antigen stimulation. The CDR3 corresponds to CASSFHLSLAGDQETQYF. The DNA sequence follows: TGTGCCAGCAGTTTCCATCTCTCTCTAGCGGGGGACCAAGAGACCCAGTACTTC.